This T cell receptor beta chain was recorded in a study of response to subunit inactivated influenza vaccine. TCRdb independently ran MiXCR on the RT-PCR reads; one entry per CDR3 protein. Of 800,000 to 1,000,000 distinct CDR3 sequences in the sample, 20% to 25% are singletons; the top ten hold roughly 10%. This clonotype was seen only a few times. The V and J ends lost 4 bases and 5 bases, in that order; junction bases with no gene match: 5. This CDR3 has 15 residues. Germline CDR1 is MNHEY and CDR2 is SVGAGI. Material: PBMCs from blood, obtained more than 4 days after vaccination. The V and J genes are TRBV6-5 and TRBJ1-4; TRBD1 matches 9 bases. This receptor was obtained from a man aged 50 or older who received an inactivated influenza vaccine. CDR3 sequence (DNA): TGTGCCAGCAGTTTCACTACAGGGGGCAATGAAAAACTGTTTTTT. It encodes CASSFTTGGNEKLFF.